A selection of T cell receptor beta chains follows, all from one sample in a study of blood T cell repertoires in COVID-19. Sequenced by immunoSEQ multiplex PCR; TCRdb stores in-frame clones only, minus some. The sample has tens of thousands of clones; about four fifths are singletons. Source material: peripheral blood. The receptors derive from a human donor in a cohort sampled during active COVID-19. CDR3s include the opening cysteine and the closing phenylalanine or tryptophan. D genes are given only for firm matches.

V	D	J	DNA	CDR3
TRBV2	.	TRBJ1-3	TGTGCCAGCAGTGAAGAGAACAGGGAGGGAAACACCATATATTTT	CASSEENREGNTIYF
TRBV14	TRBD2	TRBJ2-7	TGTGCCAGCAGCCTGCGACCGGGACTAGGGATAGAGCAGTACTTC	CASSLRPGLGIEQYF
TRBV3-1/TRBV3-2	.	TRBJ2-6	TGTGCCAGCTGTGATGGAGGATCTGGGGCCAACGTCCTGACTTTC	CASCDGGSGANVLTF
TRBV3-1/TRBV3-2	TRBD1	TRBJ1-1	TGTGCCAGCGGAAAGGGGGCCGGGTACACTGAAGCTTTCTTT	CASGKGAGYTEAFF
TRBV10-2	.	TRBJ2-7	TGCGCCAGCAGTGAAAATAGTAGCGGCGAGCAGTACTTC	CASSENSSGEQYF
TRBV6-2/TRBV6-3	.	TRBJ1-2	TGTGCCAGCAGCCATATCCGTGAAGCAGGGGCTAACTATGGCTACACCTTC	CASSHIREAGANYGYTF
TRBV7-6	.	TRBJ1-6	TGTGCCAGCAGCTTAGCGCAATTTAGTTCACCCCTCCACTTT	CASSLAQFSSPLHF
TRBV30	.	TRBJ1-5	TGTGCCTGGACCGATCCCAGGGTAGAGCAGCCCCAGCATTTT	CAWTDPRVEQPQHF
TRBV30	TRBD1	TRBJ2-6	TGTGCCTGGAGTGCGGGACAGGGAGAGGTTGGGGCCAACGTCCTGACTTTC	CAWSAGQGEVGANVLTF
TRBV7-9	.	TRBJ2-1	TGTGCCAGCAGCCCCCAGCGTGGGGCGGATTACAATGAGCAGTTCTTC	CASSPQRGADYNEQFF
TRBV2	TRBD2	TRBJ2-3	TGTGCCAGCAGCGGGGGGGCTCATAGCACAGATACGCAGTATTTT	CASSGGAHSTDTQYF
TRBV3-1/TRBV3-2	.	TRBJ2-3	TGTGCCAGCAGCCAAGCGCAACAGGCGACAGGAGATACGCAGTATTTT	CASSQAQQATGDTQYF
TRBV6-2/TRBV6-3	.	TRBJ2-6	TGTGCCAGCAGTTCCTCGGGACTTTCTGGGGCCAACGTCCTGACTTTC	CASSSSGLSGANVLTF
TRBV5-1	TRBD2	TRBJ2-5	TGCGCCAGCAGCTTGGTAGCGGGGGTACAAGAGACCCAGTACTTC	CASSLVAGVQETQYF
TRBV7-6	.	TRBJ1-1	TGTGCCAGCAGCTTGTATGTTGGAGTGAACACTGAAGCTTTCTTT	CASSLYVGVNTEAFF
TRBV18	TRBD1	TRBJ1-1	TGTGCCAGCGCAAGGGCTTCCAGGGGGCGCGACACTGAAGCTTTCTTT	CASARASRGRDTEAFF
TRBV6-6	.	TRBJ1-5	TGTGCCAGCAGTTACGAGGGAGCTCAGCCCCAGCATTTT	CASSYEGAQPQHF